Listed below are T cell receptor beta chains from one sample, sequenced in a study of Ad26.COV2.S vaccination and SARS-CoV-2 variants. TCRdb keeps only in-frame clones here, not all; method: immunoSEQ multiplex PCR. Of 440,000 or so clones listed, around 90% are singletons. The sample was peripheral blood, taken in a trial of Ad26.COV2.S vaccine versus placebo. The receptors were gathered from a person between 18 and 59 years old who received the Ad26.COV2.S COVID-19 vaccine or a placebo. The CDR3 runs from the conserved cysteine through the conserved F or W. Fields, in order: D gene, V gene, J gene, clone size, CDR3 protein, CDR3 DNA. The D gene is left open where the match is weak. Size tells how often a clone was seen (once, few, many) or the class of an expanded clone, and some rows leave it out.

d_gene: NA
v_gene: TRBV18
j_gene: TRBJ1-6
abundance: NA
CDR3aa: CASSPPAHQFTLHF
CDR3nt: TGTGCCAGCTCACCACCGGCCCACCAATTCACCCTCCACTTT

d_gene: TRBD2
v_gene: TRBV5-4
j_gene: TRBJ2-7
abundance: NA
CDR3aa: CASSYASGNEQYF
CDR3nt: TGTGCCAGCAGCTATGCTAGCGGGAACGAGCAGTACTTC

d_gene: NA
v_gene: TRBV7-9
j_gene: TRBJ2-7
abundance: once
CDR3aa: CASSSSGWISYEQYF
CDR3nt: TGTGCCAGCAGCTCAAGCGGGTGGATATCCTACGAGCAGTACTTC

d_gene: TRBD1
v_gene: TRBV19
j_gene: TRBJ2-7
abundance: NA
CDR3aa: CASSVTAGTEITYEQYF
CDR3nt: TGTGCCAGTAGTGTCACGGCCGGGACAGAGATAACCTACGAGCAGTACTTC

d_gene: NA
v_gene: TRBV5-1
j_gene: TRBJ2-3
abundance: NA
CDR3aa: CASSLDGATDTQYF
CDR3nt: TGCGCCAGCAGCTTGGACGGAGCGACAGATACGCAGTATTTT

d_gene: NA
v_gene: TRBV6-2/TRBV6-3
j_gene: TRBJ1-2
abundance: NA
CDR3aa: CASSYRKSGHYGYTF
CDR3nt: TGTGCCAGCAGTTACCGAAAATCGGGTCACTATGGCTACACCTTC

d_gene: NA
v_gene: TRBV6-2/TRBV6-3
j_gene: TRBJ2-7
abundance: NA
CDR3aa: CASSYSSGGWRVYEQYF
CDR3nt: TGTGCCAGCAGTTACTCGTCAGGGGGGTGGAGAGTCTACGAGCAGTACTTC

d_gene: TRBD1
v_gene: TRBV28
j_gene: TRBJ2-5
abundance: once
CDR3aa: CASSPLGQNQETQYF
CDR3nt: TGTGCCAGCAGTCCCCTGGGACAGAATCAAGAGACCCAGTACTTC

d_gene: TRBD1
v_gene: TRBV7-9
j_gene: TRBJ1-6
abundance: NA
CDR3aa: CASSLQGALNSPLHF
CDR3nt: TGTGCCAGCAGCTTACAGGGGGCACTTAATTCACCCCTCCACTTT

d_gene: TRBD1
v_gene: TRBV18
j_gene: TRBJ1-5
abundance: NA
CDR3aa: CASSGTGVSNQPQHF
CDR3nt: TGTGCCAGCTCAGGGACAGGGGTAAGCAATCAGCCCCAGCATTTT

d_gene: TRBD1
v_gene: TRBV29-1
j_gene: TRBJ2-7
abundance: NA
CDR3aa: CSVEIPRGQGSPYEQYF
CDR3nt: TGCAGCGTTGAAATCCCCCGGGGACAGGGGTCCCCCTACGAGCAGTACTTC

d_gene: TRBD1
v_gene: TRBV28
j_gene: TRBJ2-2
abundance: NA
CDR3aa: CASSLGTGTGELFF
CDR3nt: TGTGCCAGCAGCCTAGGGACAGGGACCGGGGAGCTGTTTTTT

d_gene: TRBD1
v_gene: TRBV29-1
j_gene: TRBJ2-7
abundance: NA
CDR3aa: CSVGRGNYEQYF
CDR3nt: TGCAGCGTTGGCAGGGGGAACTACGAGCAGTACTTC

d_gene: NA
v_gene: TRBV7-3
j_gene: TRBJ2-7
abundance: NA
CDR3aa: CASSLTRAYEQYF
CDR3nt: TGTGCCAGCAGCCTAACTAGGGCCTACGAGCAGTACTTC

d_gene: NA
v_gene: TRBV28
j_gene: TRBJ2-6
abundance: NA
CDR3aa: CATATGANVLTF
CDR3nt: TGTGCCACTGCGACTGGGGCCAACGTCCTGACTTTC

d_gene: NA
v_gene: TRBV7-9
j_gene: TRBJ1-1
abundance: once
CDR3aa: CASSRRSAGNTEAFF
CDR3nt: TGTGCCAGCAGTCGTAGGTCGGCCGGAAACACTGAAGCTTTCTTT

d_gene: TRBD2
v_gene: TRBV4-1
j_gene: TRBJ2-1
abundance: NA
CDR3aa: CASSREGNNEQFF
CDR3nt: TGCGCCAGCAGCCGGGAGGGCAACAATGAGCAGTTCTTC

d_gene: TRBD2
v_gene: TRBV9
j_gene: TRBJ2-1
abundance: NA
CDR3aa: CASSVQHTGTSGRVYNEQFF
CDR3nt: TGTGCCAGCAGCGTACAACATACCGGGACTAGCGGGAGGGTCTACAATGAGCAGTTCTTC

d_gene: NA
v_gene: TRBV6-2/TRBV6-3
j_gene: TRBJ2-3
abundance: NA
CDR3aa: CASSSPPADTQYF
CDR3nt: TGTGCCAGCAGTTCCCCCCCGGCAGATACGCAGTATTTT

d_gene: NA
v_gene: TRBV20-1
j_gene: TRBJ2-5
abundance: NA
CDR3aa: CSARDKETQYF
CDR3nt: TGCAGTGCTAGAGATAAAGAGACCCAGTACTTC

d_gene: NA
v_gene: TRBV5-1
j_gene: TRBJ1-3
abundance: NA
CDR3aa: CASSLTGGPTSGNTIYF
CDR3nt: TGCGCCAGCAGCCTCACCGGAGGACCGACCTCTGGAAACACCATATATTTT

d_gene: NA
v_gene: TRBV19
j_gene: TRBJ2-2
abundance: NA
CDR3aa: CASKLQGSTGELFF
CDR3nt: TGTGCCAGTAAACTACAGGGATCCACCGGGGAGCTGTTTTTT

d_gene: TRBD1
v_gene: TRBV24-1
j_gene: TRBJ2-7
abundance: few
CDR3aa: CATSESPGQGNEQYF
CDR3nt: TGTGCCACCAGTGAATCGCCGGGACAGGGGAACGAGCAGTACTTC

d_gene: NA
v_gene: TRBV24-1
j_gene: TRBJ2-3
abundance: NA
CDR3aa: CATSDPGTSTDTQYF
CDR3nt: TGTGCCACCAGTGACCCCGGGACTAGCACAGATACGCAGTATTTT

d_gene: NA
v_gene: TRBV10-3
j_gene: TRBJ2-7
abundance: NA
CDR3aa: CAISEWSASYEQYF
CDR3nt: TGTGCCATCAGTGAGTGGAGCGCTTCGTACGAGCAGTACTTC

d_gene: NA
v_gene: TRBV19
j_gene: TRBJ2-7
abundance: NA
CDR3aa: CASRLQGEGLYEQYF
CDR3nt: TGTGCCAGTAGACTACAGGGAGAGGGCCTCTACGAGCAGTACTTC

d_gene: NA
v_gene: TRBV7-2
j_gene: TRBJ1-6
abundance: NA
CDR3aa: CASSLGGGRSSPLHF
CDR3nt: TGTGCCAGCAGCTTAGGTGGGGGTAGAAGTTCACCCCTCCACTTT

d_gene: TRBD2
v_gene: TRBV27
j_gene: TRBJ2-5
abundance: NA
CDR3aa: CASSLGLAGQETQYF
CDR3nt: TGTGCCAGCAGTCTTGGACTAGCGGGGCAAGAGACCCAGTACTTC

d_gene: TRBD1
v_gene: TRBV7-8
j_gene: TRBJ2-5
abundance: NA
CDR3aa: CASSLIRTGFGETQYF
CDR3nt: TGTGCCAGCAGCTTAATTCGGACAGGGTTTGGAGAGACCCAGTACTTC

d_gene: TRBD2
v_gene: TRBV4-2
j_gene: TRBJ2-2
abundance: NA
CDR3aa: CASSRPPLAVNTGELFF
CDR3nt: TGTGCCAGCAGCCGGCCACCCCTAGCGGTTAACACCGGGGAGCTGTTTTTT

d_gene: TRBD2
v_gene: TRBV18
j_gene: TRBJ2-2
abundance: NA
CDR3aa: CASSPREGTGELFF
CDR3nt: TGTGCCAGCTCACCCCGGGAGGGGACCGGGGAGCTGTTTTTT

d_gene: NA
v_gene: TRBV7-9
j_gene: TRBJ1-1
abundance: NA
CDR3aa: CASSLYPGTLNTEAFF
CDR3nt: TGTGCCAGCAGCCTATACCCCGGGACATTGAACACTGAAGCTTTCTTT

d_gene: TRBD2
v_gene: TRBV9
j_gene: TRBJ2-7
abundance: NA
CDR3aa: CASSEGSGRPSYEQYF
CDR3nt: TGTGCCAGCAGCGAAGGGAGCGGGAGGCCCTCCTACGAGCAGTACTTC

d_gene: NA
v_gene: TRBV6-2/TRBV6-3
j_gene: TRBJ1-6
abundance: NA
CDR3aa: CASSYQEGDSPLHF
CDR3nt: TGTGCCAGCAGTTACCAGGAGGGGGATTCACCCCTCCACTTT

d_gene: NA
v_gene: TRBV28
j_gene: TRBJ1-3
abundance: NA
CDR3aa: CASSSGRLTSGNTIYF
CDR3nt: TGTGCCAGCAGTTCCGGGCGGCTGACTTCTGGAAACACCATATATTTT

d_gene: NA
v_gene: TRBV9
j_gene: TRBJ1-2
abundance: NA
CDR3aa: CASSDRTANYGYTF
CDR3nt: TGTGCCAGCAGCGACAGGACTGCTAACTATGGCTACACCTTC

d_gene: TRBD2
v_gene: TRBV3-1/TRBV3-2
j_gene: TRBJ2-7
abundance: once
CDR3aa: CASRREGHEQYF
CDR3nt: TGTGCCAGCAGAAGGGAGGGCCACGAGCAGTACTTC

d_gene: TRBD1
v_gene: TRBV27
j_gene: TRBJ1-5
abundance: NA
CDR3aa: CASGTGFNQPQHF
CDR3nt: TGTGCCAGCGGGACAGGGTTCAATCAGCCCCAGCATTTT

d_gene: NA
v_gene: TRBV5-8
j_gene: TRBJ2-2
abundance: NA
CDR3aa: CASSLHSLYTGELFF
CDR3nt: TGTGCCAGCAGCTTGCACAGCTTGTACACCGGGGAGCTGTTTTTT

d_gene: NA
v_gene: TRBV7-2
j_gene: TRBJ1-6
abundance: NA
CDR3aa: CASSLVDSRGSPLHF
CDR3nt: TGTGCCAGCAGCTTAGTGGACTCTCGCGGTTCACCCCTCCACTTT

d_gene: NA
v_gene: TRBV28
j_gene: TRBJ1-5
abundance: NA
CDR3aa: CASSFYPQGNSNQPQHF
CDR3nt: TGTGCCAGCAGTTTCTACCCACAGGGAAATAGCAATCAGCCCCAGCATTTT

d_gene: NA
v_gene: TRBV11-2
j_gene: TRBJ2-1
abundance: NA
CDR3aa: CASSSTSGNEQFF
CDR3nt: TGTGCCAGCAGTTCGACTAGTGGGAATGAGCAGTTCTTC

d_gene: TRBD2
v_gene: TRBV7-9
j_gene: TRBJ2-2
abundance: NA
CDR3aa: CASSPRAGESDWAGELFF
CDR3nt: TGTGCCAGCAGCCCCCGGGCGGGAGAGTCGGATTGGGCCGGGGAGCTGTTTTTT

d_gene: NA
v_gene: TRBV7-3
j_gene: TRBJ2-2
abundance: NA
CDR3aa: CASSLGGGPGELFF
CDR3nt: TGTGCCAGCAGCCTGGGAGGGGGTCCCGGGGAGCTGTTTTTT